The rows below give T cell receptor beta chains drawn from one sample of a study of cytomegalovirus exposure and HLA in healthy donors. Assay: immunoSEQ multiplex PCR; the TCRdb copy retains only in-frame clones and omits some. Found here are approximately 130,000 clones, 55% to 75% of them singletons; the top ten hold roughly 4%. Sequenced material: PBMCs. The receptors shown here come from a man aged 50-60 years in good health and CMV-seropositive. CDR3s include the opening cysteine and the closing phenylalanine or tryptophan. Each record gives: J gene, D gene, V gene, clone size, CDR3 protein, CDR3 DNA. D genes are given only for firm matches. Only part of the rows carry a size: once, few, many, or a class if the clone is expanded.

TRBJ1-1 | TRBD1 | TRBV7-2 | - | CASSRSKGAGSTEAFF | TGTGCCAGCAGCCGAAGCAAGGGGGCTGGGTCTACTGAAGCTTTCTTT
TRBJ1-2 | - | TRBV7-9 | - | CASSLQQGYGYTF | TGTGCCAGCAGCTTACAACAGGGCTATGGCTACACCTTC
TRBJ2-7 | - | TRBV14 | - | CASSQPQRGAYEQYF | TGTGCCAGCAGCCAACCGCAGCGCGGGGCCTACGAGCAGTACTTC
TRBJ1-2 | - | TRBV5-6 | - | CASSFGPYGYTF | TGTGCCAGCAGCTTTGGGCCCTATGGCTACACCTTC
TRBJ2-7 | - | TRBV5-3 | - | CASPPGARYEQYF | TGTGCCAGCCCCCCCGGAGCGAGGTACGAGCAGTACTTC
TRBJ2-5 | TRBD1 | TRBV12-5 | - | CASARDRGPQETQYF | TGTGCTAGTGCCCGGGACAGGGGCCCCCAAGAGACCCAGTACTTC
TRBJ1-1 | - | TRBV13 | - | CASSSYRNMNTEAFF | TGTGCCAGCAGCTCCTACAGGAACATGAACACTGAAGCTTTCTTT
TRBJ1-5 | - | TRBV19 | - | CASSIRGPTTQPQHF | TGTGCCAGTAGTATCCGAGGGCCGACGACTCAGCCCCAGCATTTT
TRBJ2-3 | TRBD2 | TRBV9 | once | CASSSRTSESTDTQYF | TGTGCCAGCAGCTCCCGGACTAGCGAAAGCACAGATACGCAGTATTTT
TRBJ2-5 | TRBD2 | TRBV7-8 | - | CASRRGTQETQYF | TGTGCCAGCAGGCGGGGGACTCAAGAGACCCAGTACTTC
TRBJ1-1 | - | TRBV25-1 | - | CASSPPDSEAFF | TGTGCCAGCAGTCCTCCCGACAGTGAAGCTTTCTTT
TRBJ2-5 | TRBD2 | TRBV5-1 | - | CASSRTATSGQETQYF | TGCGCCAGCAGCCGAACCGCGACTAGCGGGCAAGAGACCCAGTACTTC
TRBJ1-1 | - | TRBV29-1 | - | CSVVPGERAFF | TGCAGCGTCGTTCCAGGGGAACGAGCTTTCTTT
TRBJ2-7 | - | TRBV25-1 | once | CASSEGDYEQYF | TGTGCCAGCAGTGAAGGAGATTACGAGCAGTACTTC
TRBJ2-5 | TRBD1 | TRBV7-2 | - | CASSLFFWTGAQETQYF | TGTGCCAGCAGCTTATTCTTTTGGACAGGGGCTCAAGAGACCCAGTACTTC
TRBJ1-5 | - | TRBV5-8 | - | CASSSYGNQPQHF | TGTGCCAGCAGTTCCTATGGCAATCAGCCCCAGCATTTT
TRBJ1-2 | TRBD1 | TRBV4-1 | few | CASSQDFRTGGNGYTF | TGCGCCAGCAGCCAAGATTTTCGGACAGGGGGAAATGGCTACACCTTC
TRBJ1-1 | - | TRBV9 | - | CASSVGQREAEAFF | TGTGCCAGCAGCGTAGGACAGCGGGAGGCTGAAGCTTTCTTT
TRBJ2-3 | - | TRBV5-1 | - | CASSARRQAIGTDTQYF | TGCGCCAGCAGCGCGCGAAGACAGGCGATAGGCACAGATACGCAGTATTTT
TRBJ2-7 | - | TRBV4-1 | - | CASSQVRQGSEQYF | TGCGCCAGCAGCCAAGTGAGGCAGGGATCCGAGCAGTACTTC
TRBJ2-5 | TRBD2 | TRBV6-5 | - | CASSYAGEETQYF | TGTGCCAGCAGTTACGCGGGGGAAGAGACCCAGTACTTC
TRBJ2-7 | TRBD2 | TRBV6-1 | - | CASNQLAGGQGEQYF | TGTGCCAGCAACCAACTAGCGGGGGGGCAGGGAGAGCAGTACTTC
TRBJ2-3 | - | TRBV2 | - | CASTKGPVGDTQYF | TGTGCCAGCACTAAGGGGCCGGTGGGAGATACGCAGTATTTT
TRBJ1-5 | TRBD1 | TRBV29-1 | - | CSVLDRASNQPQHF | TGCAGCGTCCTGGACAGGGCTAGCAATCAGCCCCAGCATTTT